This T cell receptor (beta chain) was captured by sequencing in a study of T-cell reconstitution after alpha-beta-depleted transplantation in children. General study findings and limits: T-cell numbers and diversity, one year after transplant, stemmed largely from T cells that were newly produced. Recipient T cells and thymic progenitors that survived were the source of the high TCRbeta diversity seen at day 60 in some patients.

Preparation of the TCRbeta library used unique molecular identifiers. TCRdb re-analysed the PCR reads in MiXCR, keeping a single row per CDR3 protein. The profile shows hundreds of thousands of distinct CDR3 sequences, roughly 16% of them singletons. Of note for this clonotype: Antigen: not known.

The length of the CDR3 is 13 residues. J lost 8 bases, V lost 6 bases, and 9 bases had no gene match. CDR1 and CDR2 from the germline V gene are LNHNV and YYDKDF (reference sequence). The TCR was taken from a boy under two years old who had a stem cell transplant for Wiskott-Aldrich syndrome, so the T cells may come from the graft donor. The sample here was PBMCs, mostly from graft donor cells, taken 360 days after TCRalphabeta/CD19-depleted stem cell transplant. The chain links TRBV15 to TRBJ1-2, with 7 bases identical to TRBD1. The CDR3 coding sequence is TGTGCCACCAGGGGACAGAACCCCGGGGGCTACACCTTC. Amino acids: CATRGQNPGGYTF.